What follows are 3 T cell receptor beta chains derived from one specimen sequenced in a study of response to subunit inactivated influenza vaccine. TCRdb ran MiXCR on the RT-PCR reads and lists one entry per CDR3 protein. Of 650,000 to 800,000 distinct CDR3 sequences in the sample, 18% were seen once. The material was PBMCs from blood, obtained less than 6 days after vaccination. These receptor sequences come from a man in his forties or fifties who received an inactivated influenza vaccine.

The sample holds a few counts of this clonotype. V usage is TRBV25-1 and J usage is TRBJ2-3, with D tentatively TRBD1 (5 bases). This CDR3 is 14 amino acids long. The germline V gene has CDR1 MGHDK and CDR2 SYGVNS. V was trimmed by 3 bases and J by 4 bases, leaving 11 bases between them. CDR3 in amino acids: CASSDQGLADTQYF. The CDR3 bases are TGTGCCAGCAGTGACCAGGGTCTCGCAGATACGCAGTATTTT.

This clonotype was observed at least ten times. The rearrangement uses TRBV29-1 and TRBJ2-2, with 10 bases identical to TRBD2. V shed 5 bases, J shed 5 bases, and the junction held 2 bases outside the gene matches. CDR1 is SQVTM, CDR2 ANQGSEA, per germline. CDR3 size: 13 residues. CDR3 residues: CSVQRGGTGELFF. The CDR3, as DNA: TGCAGCGTTCAGCGGGGGGGTACCGGGGAGCTGTTTTTT.

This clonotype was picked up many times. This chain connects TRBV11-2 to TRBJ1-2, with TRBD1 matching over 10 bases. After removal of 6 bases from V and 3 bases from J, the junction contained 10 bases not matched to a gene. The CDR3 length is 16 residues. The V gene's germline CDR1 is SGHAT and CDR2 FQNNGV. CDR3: CASRPKTGGRDYGYTF. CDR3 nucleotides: TGTGCCAGCAGACCCAAGACAGGGGGCCGCGACTATGGCTACACCTTC.